One sample yielded the 2 T cell receptor beta chains listed below, sequenced in a study of T cells in Graves' hyperthyroidism and ophthalmopathy. RNA transcripts yielded amplified TCR beta CDR3 regions. HTBI primers were used for first-round RT-PCR of the TCR CDR3. TCRdb used MiXCR to reprocess the multiplex PCR reads, holding one entry per CDR3 protein. The data show fewer than 350,000 distinct CDR3 sequences, roughly 19% seen once. The specimen was blood. The receptor set was obtained from a man aged 45-60 years with Graves' ophthalmopathy.

There are many counts of this clonotype. The J gene is TRBJ2-3, the V gene TRBV7-3; D is perhaps TRBD1 (6 bases). The CDR3 is made up of 14 amino acids. V lost 5 bases, J lost 2 bases, and 11 bases lay in between. Germline lookup yields CDR1 SGHTA and CDR2 FQGTGA. The CDR3 here is CASSPGGLTDTQYF. In DNA form, the CDR3 reads TGTGCCAGCAGCCCTGGGGGCCTCACAGATACGCAGTATTTT.

Many counts were recorded for this clonotype. The chain combines TRBV20-1 with TRBJ1-5, with D uncertain. The CDR3 loop spans 13 amino acids. V lost 1 base and J lost 4, with 8 bases in between. From germline, CDR1 is DFQATT and CDR2 SNEGSKA (reference sequence). CDR3 DNA sequence: TGCAGTGCTAGAGGGCAGGTTAATCAGCCCCAGCATTTT. Encoded protein: CSARGQVNQPQHF.